Described below is a single TCR beta chain sequence and its context. The sample belongs to a study of shared clonotypes between healthy human individuals. Execution of the assay was at deep level. Repertoires were generated with immunoSEQ multiplex PCR, while TCRdb's copy carries only in-frame clones and drops some. Of about 700,000 clones listed, over 65% are singletons. The material sequenced was memory CD4+ T cells sorted from blood. Subset in this sample: CD45RA-negative fraction. This receptor was taken from a woman aged 30 to 39 in good health.

DNA of the CDR3: TGTGCCAGCAGTTCTTCAGGGGGCAATCAGCCCCAGCATTTT. Amino acid sequence: CASSSSGGNQPQHF. V and J are TRBV6-5 and TRBJ1-5; tentatively, D is TRBD1 (6 bases). The germline V and J ends were trimmed by 4 bases and 2 bases, with 9 bases remaining between them. CDR1 MNHEY and CDR2 SVGAGI come from the germline V gene. The CDR3 extends over 14 amino acids.